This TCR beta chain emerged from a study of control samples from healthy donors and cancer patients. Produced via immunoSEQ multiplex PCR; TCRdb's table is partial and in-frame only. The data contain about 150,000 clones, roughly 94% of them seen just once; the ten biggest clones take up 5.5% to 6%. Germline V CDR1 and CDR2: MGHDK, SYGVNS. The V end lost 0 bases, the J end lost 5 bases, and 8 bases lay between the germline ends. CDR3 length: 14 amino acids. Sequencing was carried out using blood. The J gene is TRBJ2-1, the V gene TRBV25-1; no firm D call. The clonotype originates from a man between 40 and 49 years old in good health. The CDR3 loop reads CASSEYQENNEQFF. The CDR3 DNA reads TGTGCCAGCAGTGAATATCAGGAAAACAATGAGCAGTTCTTC.